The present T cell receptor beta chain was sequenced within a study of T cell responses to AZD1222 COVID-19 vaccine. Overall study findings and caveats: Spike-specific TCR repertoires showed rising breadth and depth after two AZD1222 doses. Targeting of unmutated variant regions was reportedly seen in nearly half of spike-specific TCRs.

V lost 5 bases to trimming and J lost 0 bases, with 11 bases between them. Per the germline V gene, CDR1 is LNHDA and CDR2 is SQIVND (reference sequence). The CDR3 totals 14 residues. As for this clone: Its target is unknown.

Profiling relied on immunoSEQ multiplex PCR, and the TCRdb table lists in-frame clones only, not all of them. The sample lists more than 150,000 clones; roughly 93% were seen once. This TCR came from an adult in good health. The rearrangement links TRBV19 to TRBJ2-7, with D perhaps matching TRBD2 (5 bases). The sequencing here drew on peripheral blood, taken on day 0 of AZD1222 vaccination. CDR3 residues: CASSPRVHSYEQYF. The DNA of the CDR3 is TGTGCCAGTAGTCCGCGGGTGCACTCCTACGAGCAGTACTTC. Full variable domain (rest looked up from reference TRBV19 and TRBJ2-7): DGGITQSPKYLFRKEGQNVTLSCEQNLNHDAMYWYRQDPGQGLRLIYYSQIVNDFQKGDIAEGYSVSREKKESFPLTVTSAQKNPTAFYLCASSPRVHSYEQYFGPGTRLTVT.